This is a list of T cell receptor beta chains from one sample in a study of OX40 agonist ivuxolimab in advanced cancers. The protocol was immunoSEQ multiplex PCR, while the TCRdb copy is restricted to in-frame clones and leaves out a portion. Of roughly 70,000 clones listed, 86% are singletons. The sequenced sample was CD4+ or CD8+ T cells sorted from blood, obtained in a trial of the OX40 agonist ivuxolimab. All receptors derive from an adult with an advanced solid tumor such as melanoma, head and neck, liver or kidney cancer. Each CDR3 is given with its conserved first and last residue. D genes are given only for firm matches. The size field is filled for only some rows; it gives once, few, many or a size class.

TRBV7-8,.,TRBJ2-7,once,CASSPEVGRYEQYF,TGTGCCAGCAGCCCAGAGGTGGGGCGGTACGAGCAGTACTTC
TRBV2,.,TRBJ1-2,.,CASARDTNYGYTF,TGTGCCAGCGCCAGGGATACTAACTATGGCTACACCTTC
TRBV7-2,TRBD1,TRBJ1-2,.,CASSLGQLNYGYTF,TGTGCCAGCAGCTTGGGACAGCTTAACTATGGCTACACCTTC
TRBV12-2,.,TRBJ2-3,.,CATSQRLAGDHRYAVF,TGTGCAACCTCTCAACGACTAGCGGGAGACCACAGATACGCAGTATTT
TRBV5-1,.,TRBJ1-1,.,CASSLNQPGRSNTEAFF,TGCGCCAGCAGCTTAAATCAGCCGGGGAGATCGAACACTGAAGCTTTCTTT
TRBV7-2,TRBD2,TRBJ2-7,once,CASRLGGSSYEQYF,TGTGCCAGCAGGTTGGGGGGGAGCTCCTACGAGCAGTACTTC
TRBV2,TRBD1,TRBJ1-5,.,CASIGTGGNQPQHF,TGTGCCAGCATTGGGACAGGAGGCAATCAGCCCCAGCATTTT
TRBV30,.,TRBJ2-3,.,CAWSVQGADTQYF,TGTGCCTGGAGTGTACAGGGCGCAGATACGCAGTATTTT
TRBV27,.,TRBJ2-2,.,CASSGEWGGELFF,TGTGCCAGCAGTGGAGAGTGGGGCGGGGAGCTGTTTTTT
TRBV7-2,.,TRBJ2-7,once,CASSFRSSYEQYF,TGTGCCAGCAGCTTCAGGAGCTCCTACGAGCAGTACTTC
TRBV7-9,.,TRBJ1-1,.,CASSPPWGESEAFF,TGTGCCAGCAGCCCCCCGTGGGGCGAAAGTGAAGCTTTCTTT
TRBV18,TRBD1,TRBJ2-7,.,CASSATGTGNYEQYF,TGTGCCAGCTCAGCGACCGGGACAGGGAACTACGAGCAGTACTTC
TRBV7-7,TRBD1,TRBJ2-5,.,CASSPIPGQPQETQYF,TGTGCTAGCAGCCCGATTCCGGGACAGCCACAAGAGACCCAGTACTTC
TRBV28,TRBD1,TRBJ1-2,.,CASSSEFTGEGGYTF,TGTGCCAGCAGTTCAGAATTCACAGGGGAGGGGGGCTACACCTTC
TRBV6-5,.,TRBJ1-2,.,CASSYGKTGSLGYTF,TGTGCCAGCAGTTACGGGAAAACAGGGTCCCTTGGCTACACCTTC
TRBV7-9,TRBD2,TRBJ2-7,.,CASSSFSGSRYEQYF,TGTGCCAGCAGCTCCTTTAGCGGGAGCCGATACGAGCAGTACTTC
TRBV19,TRBD1,TRBJ2-4,.,CASNRGEFSRKNIQYF,TGTGCCAGTAACAGGGGTGAATTTAGTCGAAAAAACATTCAGTACTTC
TRBV11-2,TRBD1,TRBJ1-1,.,CASSTFSGGTEAFF,TGTGCCAGCAGCACCTTCTCAGGGGGCACTGAAGCTTTCTTT
TRBV10-3,.,TRBJ2-1,.,CAISYAGGEQFF,TGTGCCATCAGTTATGCCGGCGGTGAGCAGTTCTTC
TRBV20-1,.,TRBJ2-7,.,CSAGPYEQYF,TGCAGTGCTGGACCCTACGAGCAGTACTTC
TRBV4-3,TRBD1,TRBJ2-7,.,CASSQEFGTGVPFEQYF,TGCGCCAGCAGCCAAGAGTTCGGTACAGGGGTTCCTTTCGAGCAGTACTTC
TRBV6-1,TRBD1,TRBJ1-4,.,CACQTGATNEKLFF,TGTGCCTGCCAAACAGGGGCAACTAATGAAAAACTGTTTTTT
TRBV28,.,TRBJ2-5,.,CASRNRVPGETQYF,TGTGCCAGCAGGAACAGGGTGCCGGGGGAGACCCAGTACTTC
TRBV18,.,TRBJ2-5,.,CASSKAEVYQETQYF,TGTGCCAGCTCAAAGGCAGAAGTGTACCAAGAGACCCAGTACTTC
TRBV5-6,.,TRBJ1-2,once,CASSPSGRALGGYTF,TGTGCCAGCAGCCCTTCGGGAAGGGCCCTGGGTGGCTACACCTTC